These T cell receptor beta chains were read from a single sample in a study of T-cell reconstitution after alpha-beta-depleted transplantation in children. One entry per CDR3 protein results from TCRdb running MiXCR on the PCR reads. The sample holds 90,000 to 95,000 distinct CDR3 sequences, over 9% seen once. The input for sequencing was PBMCs from the stem cell graft donor, taken from the stem cell graft. All receptors come from a human donor who donated a stem cell graft to a child with inherited bone marrow failure. CDR3s include the opening cysteine and the closing phenylalanine or tryptophan. D genes are given only for firm matches. Clone size appears in some rows only: once, few, many, or a class for an expanded clone.

V gene,clone size,D gene,J gene,CDR3 protein,CDR3 DNA
TRBV9,many,NA,TRBJ2-2,CASSVGYLFANTGELFF,TGTGCCAGCAGCGTGGGATACCTGTTCGCGAACACCGGGGAGCTGTTTTTT
TRBV5-1,many,TRBD2,TRBJ2-1,CASSVLAGDNEQFF,TGCGCCAGCAGCGTATTAGCGGGAGACAATGAGCAGTTCTTC
TRBV7-2,many,TRBD1,TRBJ1-1,CASSLRGRDTEAFF,TGTGCCAGCAGCCTCAGGGGGCGGGACACTGAAGCTTTCTTT
TRBV4-1,many,TRBD1,TRBJ2-2,CASTTLARGRITGELFF,TGCGCCAGCACCACCTTGGCCAGGGGGCGAATCACCGGGGAGCTGTTTTTT
TRBV9,many,NA,TRBJ2-7,CASSDGGDYEQYF,TGTGCCAGCAGCGATGGAGGGGATTACGAGCAGTACTTC
TRBV19,NA,NA,TRBJ2-3,CASSPNSRGTQYF,TGTGCCAGTAGTCCCAACAGCCGCGGTACGCAGTATTTT
TRBV6-1,many,TRBD1,TRBJ1-2,CASSESRQGAGYTF,TGTGCCAGCAGTGAAAGTCGCCAGGGGGCTGGCTACACCTTC
TRBV9,many,TRBD1,TRBJ1-1,CASSYTGGVETEAFF,TGTGCCAGCAGCTATACAGGGGGTGTCGAAACTGAAGCTTTCTTT
TRBV24-1,NA,NA,TRBJ2-5,CATSGGQIQETQYF,TGTGCCACCAGTGGGGGGCAGATCCAAGAGACCCAGTACTTC
TRBV6-5,many,NA,TRBJ2-7,CASSWGVGGEQYF,TGTGCCAGCAGTTGGGGGGTGGGGGGCGAGCAGTACTTC
TRBV7-6,NA,TRBD2,TRBJ2-7,CASSLRGGASGGHPYEQYF,TGTGCCAGCAGCTTAAGGGGCGGGGCTAGCGGGGGACACCCCTACGAGCAGTACTTC
TRBV20-1,many,NA,TRBJ2-7,CSARDPQGVYEQYF,TGCAGTGCTAGAGATCCGCAGGGAGTCTACGAGCAGTACTTC
TRBV14,many,NA,TRBJ2-7,CASSQWGSGYDEQYF,TGTGCCAGCAGCCAATGGGGTTCAGGGTATGACGAGCAGTACTTC
TRBV7-9,many,NA,TRBJ1-1,CASSLTDMNTEAFF,TGTGCCAGCAGCTTGACAGATATGAACACTGAAGCTTTCTTT
TRBV7-9,many,NA,TRBJ2-1,CASSLTSHPSYNEQFF,TGTGCCAGCAGCTTAACTAGCCATCCCTCCTACAATGAGCAGTTCTTC
TRBV16,many,NA,TRBJ1-1,CASSQAGTGNTEAFF,TGTGCCAGCAGCCAAGCAGGGACGGGAAACACTGAAGCTTTCTTT
TRBV2,many,NA,TRBJ1-5,CASTEGQGGQPQHF,TGTGCCAGCACGGAGGGGCAGGGCGGGCAGCCCCAGCATTTT
TRBV6-2/TRBV6-3,few,NA,TRBJ1-5,CASRDSIVQPQHF,TGTGCCAGCAGAGACAGTATTGTTCAGCCCCAGCATTTT
TRBV28,many,NA,TRBJ1-1,CASSFLSLGSNTEAFF,TGTGCCAGCAGTTTTCTCTCTCTAGGGTCGAACACTGAAGCTTTCTTT
TRBV5-6,NA,NA,TRBJ2-7,CASSFRRRSASYEQYF,TGTGCCAGCAGCTTTCGGCGTCGGAGTGCATCCTACGAGCAGTACTTC
TRBV6-1,few,NA,TRBJ1-4,CAGQEDPYEKLFF,TGTGCCGGGCAGGAGGACCCTTACGAAAAACTGTTTTTT
TRBV3-1,many,NA,TRBJ1-6,CASSLTGNSPLHF,TGTGCCAGCAGCCTAACAGGGAATTCACCCCTCCACTTT
TRBV20-1,few,TRBD1,TRBJ1-5,CSAHAGTGHQPQHF,TGCAGTGCGCATGCCGGGACAGGTCATCAGCCCCAGCATTTT
TRBV7-9,few,NA,TRBJ2-1,CASSRTELSSSNEQFF,TGTGCCAGCAGCCGAACTGAACTTTCTTCTTCCAATGAGCAGTTCTTC
TRBV7-3,few,TRBD1,TRBJ2-2,CASSRPGQGYTGELFF,TGTGCCAGCAGCCGACCGGGACAGGGATACACCGGGGAGCTGTTTTTT
TRBV20-1,many,NA,TRBJ1-1,CSGKQGNTEAFF,TGCAGTGGAAAACAGGGGAACACTGAAGCTTTCTTT
TRBV4-3,many,NA,TRBJ2-3,CASSQGLARDTQYF,TGCGCCAGCAGCCAGGGTCTAGCACGAGATACGCAGTATTTT
TRBV7-2,many,TRBD1,TRBJ1-5,CASSWTGISNQPQHF,TGTGCCAGCAGCTGGACAGGAATTAGCAATCAGCCCCAGCATTTT
TRBV9,many,NA,TRBJ2-3,CASSFTGYEDTQYF,TGTGCCAGCAGCTTTACAGGGTACGAAGATACGCAGTATTTT
TRBV5-1,many,TRBD2,TRBJ2-7,CASSAGTSAYSYEQYF,TGCGCCAGCAGCGCGGGGACTAGCGCCTACTCCTACGAGCAGTACTTC
TRBV12-3/TRBV12-4,many,NA,TRBJ2-2,CASSPLSGNTGELFF,TGTGCCAGCAGCCCCTTGTCGGGAAACACCGGGGAGCTGTTTTTT
TRBV19,few,NA,TRBJ2-1,CASTAGRTYNEQFF,TGTGCCAGTACTGCGGGGAGGACCTACAATGAGCAGTTCTTC
TRBV27,NA,TRBD2,TRBJ2-2,CASSSSSGLAFGELFF,TGTGCCAGCAGTTCGAGTTCGGGACTAGCGTTCGGGGAGCTGTTTTTT
TRBV5-3,many,NA,TRBJ2-2,CARSLATDNTGELFF,TGTGCCAGAAGCTTGGCCACAGACAACACCGGGGAGCTGTTTTTT
TRBV20-1,many,NA,TRBJ2-2,CSAWTQNTGELFF,TGCAGTGCTTGGACACAGAACACCGGGGAGCTGTTTTTT
TRBV5-1,many,TRBD1,TRBJ2-3,CASSLGQGDTQYF,TGCGCCAGCAGCTTGGGACAGGGCGATACGCAGTATTTT
TRBV20-1,many,TRBD1,TRBJ1-1,CSAIDRTGHTEAFF,TGCAGTGCCATTGACCGGACAGGGCACACTGAAGCTTTCTTT
TRBV12-3/TRBV12-4,many,NA,TRBJ1-5,CASRRDSNQPQHF,TGTGCCAGCAGACGGGACAGCAATCAGCCCCAGCATTTT
TRBV14,many,TRBD1,TRBJ2-7,CASSRRQGIDEQYF,TGTGCCAGCAGCCGTCGACAGGGAATAGACGAGCAGTACTTC
TRBV12-3/TRBV12-4,many,TRBD2,TRBJ2-3,CASRPSGARTDTQYF,TGTGCCAGCAGACCCAGCGGGGCCAGAACAGATACGCAGTATTTT
TRBV10-3,many,NA,TRBJ2-5,CAISAADLQETQYF,TGTGCCATCAGTGCAGCAGACCTACAAGAGACCCAGTACTTC
TRBV6-5,many,NA,TRBJ1-4,CASSYGGKLFF,TGTGCCAGCAGTTACGGAGGAAAACTGTTTTTT
TRBV5-6,many,NA,TRBJ2-5,CASSLNVGLQETQYF,TGTGCCAGCAGCTTGAATGTTGGACTCCAAGAGACCCAGTACTTC
TRBV27,many,NA,TRBJ1-5,CASSLGQWSEPQHF,TGTGCCAGCAGTTTAGGTCAGTGGTCCGAGCCCCAGCATTTT
TRBV28,many,NA,TRBJ2-2,CASMGHFTGELFF,TGTGCCAGCATGGGACACTTCACCGGGGAGCTGTTTTTT
TRBV6-2/TRBV6-3,many,TRBD2,TRBJ2-1,CASSYSRLALRDEQFF,TGTGCCAGCAGTTACTCTCGACTAGCCTTAAGGGATGAGCAGTTCTTC
TRBV20-1,many,NA,TRBJ1-2,CSARRNYGYTF,TGCAGTGCTAGACGGAACTATGGCTACACCTTC
TRBV20-1,many,TRBD1,TRBJ1-5,CSATDRGGDIGNQPQHF,TGCAGTGCTACGGACAGGGGGGGGGATATTGGCAATCAGCCCCAGCATTTT
TRBV20-1,many,NA,TRBJ1-1,CSARPGMNTEAFF,TGCAGTGCTAGACCAGGGATGAACACTGAAGCTTTCTTT
TRBV7-2,many,TRBD1,TRBJ1-5,CASNLRGPDQPQHF,TGTGCCAGCAATCTAAGGGGGCCGGATCAGCCCCAGCATTTT
TRBV5-4,NA,NA,TRBJ2-5,CASSLDYQAQETQYF,TGTGCCAGCAGCTTGGATTACCAGGCCCAAGAGACCCAGTACTTC
TRBV7-3,NA,NA,TRBJ2-1,CASSQISSYNEQFF,TGTGCCAGCAGCCAGATATCCTCCTACAATGAGCAGTTCTTC
TRBV29-1,NA,TRBD1,TRBJ1-5,CSVIGTGGTDSNQPQHF,TGCAGCGTGATCGGGACAGGGGGCACGGATAGCAATCAGCCCCAGCATTTT
TRBV12-3/TRBV12-4,many,TRBD1,TRBJ1-5,CASRPPGGQGFNSNQPQHF,TGTGCCAGCAGGCCCCCGGGGGGACAGGGTTTTAATAGCAATCAGCCCCAGCATTTT
TRBV5-4,NA,NA,TRBJ1-6,CASSSRDYDSPLHF,TGTGCCAGCAGCTCCCGGGATTACGATTCACCCCTCCACTTT
TRBV5-1,many,NA,TRBJ2-7,CASSLVGLNYEQYF,TGCGCCAGCAGCTTGGTCGGTCTAAACTACGAGCAGTACTTC
TRBV7-2,many,NA,TRBJ1-2,CASSSTWGWGYTF,TGTGCCAGCAGCTCAACTTGGGGATGGGGCTACACCTTC
TRBV11-2,many,TRBD1,TRBJ1-1,CASSLYFGQGEAFF,TGTGCCAGCAGCTTATATTTCGGACAGGGTGAAGCTTTCTTT
TRBV6-6,many,NA,TRBJ1-1,CASTSNKNTEAFF,TGTGCCAGCACCAGTAATAAGAACACTGAAGCTTTCTTT